This TCR beta chain originates from a study of early T cells in non-severe SARS-CoV-2 infection. The germline CDR1 and CDR2 sequences are LNHDA and SQIVND (reference sequence). CDR3 length equals 14 residues. V shed 2 bases, J shed 6 bases, and the junction held 3 bases outside the gene matches. Attached unique molecular identifiers marked individual cDNA molecules. TCRdb processed the 5' RACE reads anew with MiXCR; each CDR3 protein has one entry. The sample includes 28,000 or so distinct CDR3 sequences, 5.5% to 8% of them seen just once. This clonotype was picked up many times. The receptor was isolated from an adult who was a healthcare worker with PCR-confirmed SARS-CoV-2 infection or an uninfected control (not recorded which). V is TRBV19 and J is TRBJ2-1; TRBD1 agrees at 8 bases. What was sequenced was whole blood. The CDR3 is CASSIRTGINEQFF. The CDR3 DNA is TGTGCCAGTAGTATAAGGACAGGGATCAATGAGCAGTTCTTC. Full variable domain (outside the CDR3, taken from reference TRBV19 and TRBJ2-1): DGGITQSPKYLFRKEGQNVTLSCEQNLNHDAMYWYRQDPGQGLRLIYYSQIVNDFQKGDIAEGYSVSREKKESFPLTVTSAQKNPTAFYLCASSIRTGINEQFFGPGTRLTVL.